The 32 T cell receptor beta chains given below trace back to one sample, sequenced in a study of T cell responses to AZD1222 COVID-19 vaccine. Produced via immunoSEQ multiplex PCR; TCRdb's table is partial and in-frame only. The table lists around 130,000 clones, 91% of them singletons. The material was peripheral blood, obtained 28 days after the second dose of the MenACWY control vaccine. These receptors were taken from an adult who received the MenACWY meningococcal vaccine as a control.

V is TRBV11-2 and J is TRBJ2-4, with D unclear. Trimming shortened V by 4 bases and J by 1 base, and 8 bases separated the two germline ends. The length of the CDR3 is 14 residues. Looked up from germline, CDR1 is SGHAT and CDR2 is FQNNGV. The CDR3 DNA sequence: TGTGCCAGCAGCTCGCGACTGGCCAAAAACATTCAGTACTTC. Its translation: CASSSRLAKNIQYF.

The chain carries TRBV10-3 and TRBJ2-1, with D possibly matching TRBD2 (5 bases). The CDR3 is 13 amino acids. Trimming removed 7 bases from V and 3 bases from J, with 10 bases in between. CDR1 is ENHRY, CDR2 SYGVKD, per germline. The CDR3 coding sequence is TGTGCCATCATGGCGGGCGACTACAATGAGCAGTTCTTC. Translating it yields CAIMAGDYNEQFF.

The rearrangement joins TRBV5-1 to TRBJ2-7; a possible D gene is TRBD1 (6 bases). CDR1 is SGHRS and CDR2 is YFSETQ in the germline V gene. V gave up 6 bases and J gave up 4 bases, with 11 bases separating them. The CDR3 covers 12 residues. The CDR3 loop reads CASTDSYYEQYF. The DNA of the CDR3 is TGCGCCAGCACGGACAGTTATTACGAGCAGTACTTC.

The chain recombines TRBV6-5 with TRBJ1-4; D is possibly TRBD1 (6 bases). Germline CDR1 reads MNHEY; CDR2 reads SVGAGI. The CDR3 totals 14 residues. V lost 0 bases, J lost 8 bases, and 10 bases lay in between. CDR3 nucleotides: TGTGCCAGCAGTTACTCGAGGGGGAGAGAAAAACTGTTTTTT. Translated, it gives CASSYSRGREKLFF.

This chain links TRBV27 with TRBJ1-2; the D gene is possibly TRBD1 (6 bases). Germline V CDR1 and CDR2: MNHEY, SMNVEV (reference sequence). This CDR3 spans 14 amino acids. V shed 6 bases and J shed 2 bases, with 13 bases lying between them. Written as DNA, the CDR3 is TGTGCCAGCAGCATGAACAGGGTGAACTATGGCTACACCTTC. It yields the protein CASSMNRVNYGYTF.

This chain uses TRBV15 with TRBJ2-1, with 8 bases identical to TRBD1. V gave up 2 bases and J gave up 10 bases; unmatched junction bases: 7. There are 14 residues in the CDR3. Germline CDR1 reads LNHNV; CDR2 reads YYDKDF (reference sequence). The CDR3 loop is CATSRYPGGLEQFF. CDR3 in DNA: TGTGCCACCAGCAGATACCCAGGGGGCTTGGAGCAGTTCTTC. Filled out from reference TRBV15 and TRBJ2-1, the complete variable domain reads DAMVIQNPRYQVTQFGKPVTLSCSQTLNHNVMYWYQQKSSQAPKLLFHYYDKDFNNEADTPDNFQSRRPNTSFCFLDIRSPGLGDTAMYLCATSRYPGGLEQFFGPGTRLTVL.

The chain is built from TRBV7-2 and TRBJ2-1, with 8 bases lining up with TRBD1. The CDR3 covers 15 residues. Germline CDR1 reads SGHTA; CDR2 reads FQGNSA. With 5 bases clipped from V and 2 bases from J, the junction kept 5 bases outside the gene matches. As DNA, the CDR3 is TGTGCCAGCAGCCCCCCAGGGGGCGCCTACAATGAGCAGTTCTTC. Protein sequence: CASSPPGGAYNEQFF.

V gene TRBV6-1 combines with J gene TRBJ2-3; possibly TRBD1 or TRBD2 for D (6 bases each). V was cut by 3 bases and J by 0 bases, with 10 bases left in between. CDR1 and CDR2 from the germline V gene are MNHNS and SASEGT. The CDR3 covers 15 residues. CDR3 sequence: CASSDGGPSTDTQYF. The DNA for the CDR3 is TGTGCCAGCAGTGACGGGGGCCCAAGCACAGATACGCAGTATTTT.

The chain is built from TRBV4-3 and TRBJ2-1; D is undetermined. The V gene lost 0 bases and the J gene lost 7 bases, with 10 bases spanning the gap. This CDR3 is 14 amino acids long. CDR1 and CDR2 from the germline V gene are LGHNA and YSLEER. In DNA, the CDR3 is TGCGCCAGCAGCCAAGAAACCGGTCTGAATGAGCAGTTCTTC. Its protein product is CASSQETGLNEQFF.

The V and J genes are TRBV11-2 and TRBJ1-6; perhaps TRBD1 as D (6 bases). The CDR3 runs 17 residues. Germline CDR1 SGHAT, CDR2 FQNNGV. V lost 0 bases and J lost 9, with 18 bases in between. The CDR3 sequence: CASSLDSAGAHGSPLHF. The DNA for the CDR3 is TGTGCCAGCAGCTTAGATTCGGCGGGGGCTCATGGTTCACCCCTCCACTTT.

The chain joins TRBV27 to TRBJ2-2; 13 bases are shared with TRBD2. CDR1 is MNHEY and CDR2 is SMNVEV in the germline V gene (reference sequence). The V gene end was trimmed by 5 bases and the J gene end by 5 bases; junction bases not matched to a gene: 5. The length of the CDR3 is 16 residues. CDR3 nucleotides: TGTGCCAGCAGTCATCCGACTAGCGGGAGGACCGGGGAGCTGTTTTTT. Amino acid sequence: CASSHPTSGRTGELFF.

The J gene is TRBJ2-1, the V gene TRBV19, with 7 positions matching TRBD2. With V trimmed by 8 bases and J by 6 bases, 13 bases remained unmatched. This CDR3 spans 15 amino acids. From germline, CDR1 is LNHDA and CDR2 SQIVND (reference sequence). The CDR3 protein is CASSSRGSSVNEQFF. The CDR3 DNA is TGTGCCAGTTCGAGTCGCGGGAGTTCGGTCAATGAGCAGTTCTTC. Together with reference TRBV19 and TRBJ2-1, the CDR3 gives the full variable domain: DGGITQSPKYLFRKEGQNVTLSCEQNLNHDAMYWYRQDPGQGLRLIYYSQIVNDFQKGDIAEGYSVSREKKESFPLTVTSAQKNPTAFYLCASSSRGSSVNEQFFGPGTRLTVL.

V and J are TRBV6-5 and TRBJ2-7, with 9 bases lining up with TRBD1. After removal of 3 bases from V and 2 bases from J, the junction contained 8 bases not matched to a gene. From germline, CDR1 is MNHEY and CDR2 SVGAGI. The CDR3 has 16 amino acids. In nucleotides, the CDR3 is TGTGCCAGCAGTTATTCGTGGGACAGGGCAACCTACGAGCAGTACTTC. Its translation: CASSYSWDRATYEQYF.

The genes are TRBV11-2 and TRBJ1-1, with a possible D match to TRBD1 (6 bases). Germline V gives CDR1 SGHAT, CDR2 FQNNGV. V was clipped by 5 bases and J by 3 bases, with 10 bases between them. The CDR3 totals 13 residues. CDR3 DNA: TGTGCCAGCAGCAACAGGGTGGACACTGAAGCTTTCTTT. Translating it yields CASSNRVDTEAFF.

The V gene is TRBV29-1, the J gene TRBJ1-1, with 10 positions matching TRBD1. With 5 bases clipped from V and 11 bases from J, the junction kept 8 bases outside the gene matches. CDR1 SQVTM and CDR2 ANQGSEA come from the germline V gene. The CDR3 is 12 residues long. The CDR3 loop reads CSVRQGADRAFF. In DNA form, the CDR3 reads TGCAGCGTTCGACAGGGGGCCGATCGGGCTTTCTTT.

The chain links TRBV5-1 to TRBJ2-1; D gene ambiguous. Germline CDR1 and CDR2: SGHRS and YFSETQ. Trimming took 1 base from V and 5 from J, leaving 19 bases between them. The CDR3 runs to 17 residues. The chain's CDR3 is CASSLSRWTDDNNEQFF. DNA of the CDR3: TGCGCCAGCAGCTTGTCTCGGTGGACCGACGATAACAATGAGCAGTTCTTC.

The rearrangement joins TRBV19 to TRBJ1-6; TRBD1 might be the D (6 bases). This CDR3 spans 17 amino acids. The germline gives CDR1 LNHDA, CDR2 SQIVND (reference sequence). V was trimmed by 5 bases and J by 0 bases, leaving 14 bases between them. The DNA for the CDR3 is TGTGCCAGTAGTCGGACAGATTATAACTCCTATAATTCACCCCTCCACTTT. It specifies CASSRTDYNSYNSPLHF.

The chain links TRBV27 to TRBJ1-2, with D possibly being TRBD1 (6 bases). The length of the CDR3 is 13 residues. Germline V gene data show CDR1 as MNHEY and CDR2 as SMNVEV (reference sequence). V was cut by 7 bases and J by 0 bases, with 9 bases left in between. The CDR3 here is CASKEGANYGYTF. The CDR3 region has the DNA TGTGCCAGCAAGGAGGGGGCTAACTATGGCTACACCTTC.

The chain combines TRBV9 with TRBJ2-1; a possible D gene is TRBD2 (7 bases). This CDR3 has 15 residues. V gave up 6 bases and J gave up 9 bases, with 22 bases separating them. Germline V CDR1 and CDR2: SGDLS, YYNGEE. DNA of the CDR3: TGTGCCAGCAACCCCCAAGGTCGGGGGGCGGGTGAGCAGTTCTTC. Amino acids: CASNPQGRGAGEQFF.

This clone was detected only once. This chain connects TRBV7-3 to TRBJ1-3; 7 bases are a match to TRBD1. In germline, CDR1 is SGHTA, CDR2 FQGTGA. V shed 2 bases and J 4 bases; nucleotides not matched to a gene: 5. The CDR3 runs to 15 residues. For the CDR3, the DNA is TGTGCCAGCAGCTTAGGGCCAGGGGGAGGAAACACCATATATTTT. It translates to CASSLGPGGGNTIYF. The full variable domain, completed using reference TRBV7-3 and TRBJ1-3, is GAGVSQTPSNKVTEKGKYVELRCDPISGHTALYWYRQSLGQGPEFLIYFQGTGAADDSGLPNDRFFAVRPEGSVSTLKIQRTERGDSAVYLCASSLGPGGGNTIYFGEGSWLTVV.

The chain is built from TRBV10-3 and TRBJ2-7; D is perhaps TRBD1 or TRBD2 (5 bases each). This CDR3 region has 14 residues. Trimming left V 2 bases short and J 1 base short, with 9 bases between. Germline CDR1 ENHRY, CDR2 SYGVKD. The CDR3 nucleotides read TGTGCCATCAGTGAGAAGGGGACGTCCTACGAGCAGTACTTC. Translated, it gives CAISEKGTSYEQYF.

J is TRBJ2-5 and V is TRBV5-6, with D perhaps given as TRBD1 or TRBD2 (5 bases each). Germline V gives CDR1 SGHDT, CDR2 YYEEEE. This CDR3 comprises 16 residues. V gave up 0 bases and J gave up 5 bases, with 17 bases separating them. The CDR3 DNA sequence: TGTGCCAGCAGCTTGGATAGGGCGGATGAGGGGGAGACCCAGTACTTC. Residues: CASSLDRADEGETQYF.

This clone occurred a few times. CDR3 amino acids: CASSPDLGLAGGYEQYF. CDR3 DNA: TGTGCCAGCTCACCGGACCTGGGACTAGCGGGCGGCTACGAGCAGTACTTC. The genes are TRBV18 and TRBJ2-7; 12 bases match TRBD2. Germline assignment: CDR1 KGHSH and CDR2 LQKENI. This CDR3 spans 17 amino acids. V was clipped by 3 bases and J by 3 bases; unmatched bases: 9. Based on the CDR3 plus reference TRBV18 and TRBJ2-7, the full variable domain is NAGVMQNPRHLVRRRGQEARLRCSPMKGHSHVYWYRQLPEEGLKFMVYLQKENIIDESGMPKERFSAEFPKEGPSILRIQQVVRGDSAAYFCASSPDLGLAGGYEQYFGPGTRLTVT.

The CDR3, as DNA: TGTGCCAGCAGTGAATATTCTTATGACAGGGGGCACAACTATGGCTACACCTTC. Amino acid sequence: CASSEYSYDRGHNYGYTF. The chain recombines TRBV25-1 with TRBJ1-2, with TRBD1 matching 10 bases. This CDR3 contains 18 residues. CDR1 and CDR2 (germline): MGHDK, SYGVNS. V was pared by 0 bases and J by 2 bases, with 9 bases of the junction left unmatched.

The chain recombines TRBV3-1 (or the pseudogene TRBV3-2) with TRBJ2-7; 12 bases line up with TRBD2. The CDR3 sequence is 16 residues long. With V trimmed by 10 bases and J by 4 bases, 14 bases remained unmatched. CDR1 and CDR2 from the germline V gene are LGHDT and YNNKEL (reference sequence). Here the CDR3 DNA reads TGTGCCACCCCCCGGCCTAGCGGGAGGGTATGGTACGAGCAGTACTTC. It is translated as CATPRPSGRVWYEQYF.

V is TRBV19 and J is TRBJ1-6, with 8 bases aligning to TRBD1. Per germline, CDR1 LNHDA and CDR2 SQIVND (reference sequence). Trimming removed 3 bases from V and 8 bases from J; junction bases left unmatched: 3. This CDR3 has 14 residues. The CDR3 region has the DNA TGTGCCAGTAGTATTCCAGGGGGCGATTCACCCCTCCACTTT. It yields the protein CASSIPGGDSPLHF.

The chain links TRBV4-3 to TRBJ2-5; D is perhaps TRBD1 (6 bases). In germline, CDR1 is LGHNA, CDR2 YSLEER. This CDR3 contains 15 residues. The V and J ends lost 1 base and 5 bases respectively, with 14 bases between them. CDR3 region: CASSQGVRGGETQYF. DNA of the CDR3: TGCGCCAGCAGCCAAGGAGTCAGGGGTGGGGAGACCCAGTACTTC.

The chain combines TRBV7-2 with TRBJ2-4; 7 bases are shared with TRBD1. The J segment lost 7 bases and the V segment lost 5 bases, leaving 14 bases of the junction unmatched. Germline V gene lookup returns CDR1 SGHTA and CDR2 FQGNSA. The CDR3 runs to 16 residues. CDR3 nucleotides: TGTGCCAGCAGCCAGAAAGGGGGCGCGAATGGGAACATTCAGTACTTC. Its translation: CASSQKGGANGNIQYF.

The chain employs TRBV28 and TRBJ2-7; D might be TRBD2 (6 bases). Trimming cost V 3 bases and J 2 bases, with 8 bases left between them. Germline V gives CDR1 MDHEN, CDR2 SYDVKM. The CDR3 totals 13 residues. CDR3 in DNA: TGTGCCAGCAGTTTGGAGGGCCCCTACGAGCAGTACTTC. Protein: CASSLEGPYEQYF.

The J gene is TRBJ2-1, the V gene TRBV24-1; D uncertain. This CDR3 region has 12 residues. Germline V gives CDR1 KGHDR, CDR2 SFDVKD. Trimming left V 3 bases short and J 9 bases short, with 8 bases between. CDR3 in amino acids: CATSDQGGEQFF. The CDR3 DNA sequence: TGTGCCACCAGTGATCAAGGTGGTGAGCAGTTCTTC.

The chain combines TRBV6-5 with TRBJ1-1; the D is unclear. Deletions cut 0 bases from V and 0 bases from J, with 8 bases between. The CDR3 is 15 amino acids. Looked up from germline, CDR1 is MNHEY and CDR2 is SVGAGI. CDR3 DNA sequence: TGTGCCAGCAGTTACTCAGGGTTGCTGAACACTGAAGCTTTCTTT. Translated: CASSYSGLLNTEAFF.

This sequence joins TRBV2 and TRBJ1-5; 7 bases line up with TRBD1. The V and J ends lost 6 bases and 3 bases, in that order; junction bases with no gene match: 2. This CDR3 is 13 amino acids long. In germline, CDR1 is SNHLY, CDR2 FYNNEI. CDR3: CASRTGPNQPQHF. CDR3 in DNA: TGTGCCAGCAGGACAGGGCCCAATCAGCCCCAGCATTTT.